This T cell receptor (beta chain) was captured in a study of OX40 agonist ivuxolimab in advanced cancers. Broadly, across the study: Ivuxolimab was an agonistic, fully human IgG2 monoclonal antibody directed against OX40 (CD134), a costimulatory receptor. Intravenous ivuxolimab was administered to patients every 2 weeks at six dose levels: 0.01, 0.1, 0.3, 1.5, 3 and 10 mg/kg. Of the roughly 52 dose-escalation patients, hepatocellular carcinoma was present in 19, melanoma in around 15, renal cell carcinoma in 9 and head and neck cancer in 9. In the dose-escalation cohort, 70% to 85% of patients were male, and the mean age was around 60 years with a range of roughly 20 to 85. Patients were allowed to have had prior anti-PD-1, anti-PD-L1 or anti-CTLA-4 therapy, and less than 45% of the dose-escalation patients had previously received checkpoint inhibitors. Partial responses occurred in three dose-escalation patients: two with cutaneous melanoma and one with hepatocellular carcinoma. The purpose of peripheral TCRbeta sequencing was to test whether ivuxolimab changed TCR sequence diversity and led to clonal T-cell expansion. The paper reports the monotherapy dose-escalation portion (N of about 47 patients) of the phase I ivuxolimab trial.

The trial excluded patients who had a history of autoimmune disease or who were on systemic immunosuppression. In every dose cohort, peripheral blood was drawn for TCR sequencing at baseline, cycle 4 day 1, and cycle 7 day 1. The samples were drawn from a first-in-human, open-label, multicenter phase I dose-escalation trial of ivuxolimab. Adults with locally advanced or metastatic melanoma, renal cell carcinoma, hepatocellular carcinoma or head and neck squamous cell carcinoma were enrolled in the trial. Before TCR sequencing, CD4+ T cells and CD8+ T cells from peripheral blood were sorted into separate populations. CDR1 SGHNT and CDR2 YENEEA are derived from the germline V gene. The CDR3 runs 14 amino acids, cysteine and phenylalanine included. The entry retains the CDR3 DNA only, 42 bases that are in frame from base 1. At the junction V is shortened by 1 base and J by 1 base, with 6 bases in between.

A remark on this clone: Its recognized antigen is unknown. No much larger clone is present one base from it, and per-base qualities are unavailable.

Overall results and qualifications from the work: The antigen specificity of the peripheral T cells that underwent clonal expansion was not determined. At doses of 0.1 to 3.0 mg/kg, clonal expansion of both CD4+ and CD8+ blood T cells was observed from baseline to week 6. On average, CD8+ T cells showed more expanded clones than CD4+ T cells after ivuxolimab. Low levels of normalized T-cell clonal expansion were also seen in some nonresponding patients. In partial responders in the 0.1-3.0 mg/kg groups, normalized peripheral clonal expansion was found to be among the lowest, especially among CD8+ T cells.

Genomic DNA was extracted from sorted cells for sequencing of the TCRbeta CDR3 region. The immunoSEQ Assay was used for sequencing of TCRbeta CDR3 regions. Entries here come from immuneACCESS through TCRdb and include only in-frame sequences with V and J called. Some clones fail to appear in such tables; in the studies checked, an unresolved V gene covers under half of the shortfall, and the cause of the remainder is unknown. Present in this sample are tens of thousands of clones, 70% to 90% of which were seen just once. 0.3% to 0.35% of the sample rests with the top ten. This TCR derives from an adult with an advanced solid tumor such as melanoma, head and neck, liver or kidney cancer. The sequences come from CD4+ or CD8+ T cells sorted from blood, collected in a trial of the OX40 agonist ivuxolimab. The chain is assembled from TRBV11-3 and TRBJ2-3; confidence is insufficient to name the D gene. Here the CDR3 is given as CASSLGGRTDTQYF. The nucleotide sequence reads TGTGCCAGCAGCTTAGGGGGTCGCACAGATACGCAGTATTTT.